This T cell receptor beta chain derives from a study of blood T cell repertoires in COVID-19. Overall study: Spain, Italy and the United States supplied samples that represented acute and convalescent COVID-19. PBMCs, B-cell-depleted T cells, or T cells provided the cDNA or gDNA that made up the material.

Germline V gene sequence: CDR1 MNHEY, CDR2 SMNVEV (reference sequence). This CDR3 spans 18 amino acids. Trimming left V 5 bases short and J 1 base short, with 18 bases between. Study processing details: Cell counts per sample came from amplifying reference gene primers. Libraries were prepared by immunoSEQ multiplex PCR; TCRdb keeps only in-frame clonotypes and omits some of them. The V and J calls and the clone size are those of that table, but D and trimming were determined from the DNA. The sample contains around 250,000 clones, approximately 82% of which appear only once. This receptor was obtained from a woman of 80 years or more with acute or convalescent COVID-19. The chain couples TRBV27 to TRBJ1-6; D remains ambiguous. Input material: peripheral blood. As DNA, the CDR3 is TGTGCCAGCAGTCCGAAATTCATCGGAGGATCCTATAATTCACCCCTCCACTTT. This translates into CASSPKFIGGSYNSPLHF.